This T cell receptor beta chain was captured by sequencing in a study of cytomegalovirus exposure and HLA in healthy donors. This CDR3 region has 15 residues. The V gene's germline CDR1 is MDHEN and CDR2 SYDVKM. V was clipped by 6 bases and J by 3 bases; unmatched bases: 11. PCR was performed using 60 Vbeta and 13 Jbeta primers. Method: immunoSEQ multiplex PCR; TCRdb's copy keeps in-frame clones and lacks some. The table lists 130,000 or so clones, almost 85% of them singletons, with 1.5% to 2.5% in the top ten. The source of this sequence is a woman in her forties in good health and CMV-seronegative. V and J are TRBV28 and TRBJ2-7, with 7 bases lining up with TRBD1. The sequenced sample was PBMCs. CDR3 region: CASSSTGAGLYEQYF. The DNA of the CDR3 is TGTGCCAGCAGCAGCACAGGGGCCGGACTCTACGAGCAGTACTTC.